One sample yielded the 32 T cell receptor beta chains listed below, sequenced in a study of vaccination effects on CD4 cells after COVID-19 (dated by TCRdb to between 2021 and 2024). To identify antigen-specific CD4+ T cell clonotypes by their expansion, the ViraFEST assay first stimulated PBMC with viral peptide pools and then applied TCR sequencing. After around eleven days of culture, CD4+ T cells were isolated with the EasySep CD4+ T cell isolation kit. Healthy vaccine recipients had no prior SARS-CoV-2 infection, confirmed by negative nucleocapsid antibodies before and after vaccination. Their antigens are not known. Library prep was done by the immunoSEQ multiplex PCR assay. As stored in TCRdb, this immuneACCESS dataset retains in-frame rearrangements with V and J assigned. A fraction of the clones does not appear; measured against another copy, unresolved V genes explain less than half of the discrepancy, and the remainder lacks a known reason. The sample yields around 71,000 clones; roughly 78% were counted once. 3.5% to 4.5% of the sample comes from the top ten.

The material sequenced was CD4+ T cells from PBMCs cultured with HCoV-OC43 spike peptides, taken before COVID-19 vaccination. In the paper's terms, the cell subset or site label means: HCoV-OC43 spike overlapping peptide pool stimulation. These receptors were taken from a human donor who received a COVID-19 vaccine.

V and J are TRBV5-1 and TRBJ1-1; D remains ambiguous. Germline V gene lookup returns CDR1 SGHRS and CDR2 YFSETQ. CDR3 length: 13 residues. Trimming shortened V by 4 bases and J by 7 bases, and 14 bases separated the two germline ends. CDR3 sequence reads: CASSEPGSIEAFF. CDR3 coding DNA: TGCGCCAGCAGCGAACCCGGGAGCATTGAAGCTTTCTTT.

The V gene is TRBV7-9, the J gene TRBJ1-1, with D hard to call. Germline V CDR1 and CDR2: SEHNR, FQNEAQ (reference sequence). The CDR3 runs 14 residues. V was shortened by 1 base and J by 6 bases, with 12 bases between the two germline ends. For the CDR3, the DNA is TGTGCCAGCAGCTTAGAAACCCGACAACCTGAAGCTTTCTTT. Its translation: CASSLETRQPEAFF. Drawing the rest from reference TRBV7-9 and TRBJ1-1, the complete variable domain is DTGVSQNPRHKITKRGQNVTFRCDPISEHNRLYWYRQTLGQGPEFLTYFQNEAQLEKSRLLSDRFSAERPKGSFSTLEIQRTEQGDSAMYLCASSLETRQPEAFFGQGTRLTVV.

This clone appeared once. The rearrangement joins TRBV10-1 to TRBJ1-2, with 7 nucleotides matching TRBD1. CDR1 is WNHNN, CDR2 SYGVQD, per germline (reference sequence). CDR3 length: 11 residues. J gave up 11 bases and V 9 bases, and 9 bases lay outside the gene matches. The CDR3 sequence is CASATGVGYTF. The CDR3 DNA follows: TGCGCCAGTGCTACAGGGGTGGGTTACACCTTC.

This clone has a single count. This chain joins TRBV5-1 and TRBJ2-1; TRBD1 might be the D (7 bases). This CDR3 has 17 amino acids. The germline V gene encodes CDR1 SGHRS and CDR2 YFSETQ. Trimming took 2 bases from V and 10 from J, leaving 25 bases between them. CDR3 nucleotides: TGCGCCAGCAGCTTCGGGGGTAGGGGGCCTGGGGGTCAAGAGCAGTTCTTC. Translated: CASSFGGRGPGGQEQFF.

The sample holds a few counts of this clone. This chain uses TRBV9 with TRBJ2-2; 7 bases are a match to TRBD1. The CDR3 consists of 16 residues. The trim removed 0 bases at V and 1 base at J, leaving 3 bases unmatched. From germline, CDR1 is SGDLS and CDR2 YYNGEE. In DNA form, the CDR3 reads TGTGCCAGCAGCGTAGCCGCAGGGGGGAACACCGGGGAGCTGTTTTTT. Protein product: CASSVAAGGNTGELFF. Variable domain in full (rest from reference TRBV9 and TRBJ2-2): DSGVTQTPKHLITATGQRVTLRCSPRSGDLSVYWYQQSLDQGLQFLIQYYNGEERAKGNILERFSAQQFPDLHSELNLSSLELGDSALYFCASSVAAGGNTGELFFGEGSRLTVL.

This chain connects TRBV6-6 to TRBJ2-3, with D possibly matching TRBD2 (5 bases). V was cut by 6 bases and J by 3 bases, with 13 bases left in between. Germline CDR1 MNHNY, CDR2 SVGAGI (reference sequence). This CDR3 has 14 amino acids. The CDR3 DNA reads as TGTGCCAGCAGACCTGAGGGATCGACAGATACGCAGTATTTT. This sequence encodes CASRPEGSTDTQYF.

In DNA form, the CDR3 reads TGTGCCAGCAGTTCTCAGGGGGCCTGGGACACTGAAGCTTTCTTT. Its translation is CASSSQGAWDTEAFF. The gene calls are TRBV6-2 or TRBV6-3 and TRBJ1-1, with 8 bases fitting TRBD1. This CDR3 is 15 amino acids long. V dropped 4 bases and J dropped 3; count of bases not matched to a gene: 7. Germline V gene sequence: CDR1 MNHEY, CDR2 SVGEGT.

This clone was recorded a few times. The genes are TRBV4-3 and TRBJ1-1; D is unresolved. This CDR3 comprises 13 residues. The V end was cut by 8 bases, the J end by 1 base, with 11 bases between. The germline gives CDR1 LGHNA, CDR2 YSLEER. The CDR3 sequence is CASASRGNTEAFF. The CDR3 DNA is TGCGCCAGCGCCTCACGGGGGAACACTGAAGCTTTCTTT.

This chain links TRBV3-1 (or the pseudogene TRBV3-2) with TRBJ1-1; D gene ambiguous. The ends were cut back, 0 bases at V and 3 bases at J, with 5 bases in the middle. CDR1 and CDR2 (germline): LGHDT, YNNKEL (reference sequence). CDR3 length: 13 amino acids. The CDR3 loop is CASSQEKDTEAFF. CDR3 nucleotides: TGTGCCAGCAGCCAAGAAAAGGACACTGAAGCTTTCTTT.

The chain employs TRBV24-1 and TRBJ2-3; D remains ambiguous. Germline CDR1 KGHDR, CDR2 SFDVKD. The ends were cut back, 3 bases at V and 0 bases at J, with 12 bases in the middle. CDR3 length: 16 residues. DNA of the CDR3: TGTGCCACCAGTGATGCGGACGCGAGTAGCACAGATACGCAGTATTTT. Translated: CATSDADASSTDTQYF.

A remark on this clone: The sample carries other DNA sequences with the same CDR3. The chain has TRBV6-5 and TRBJ1-5; D call uncertain. The CDR3 totals 16 residues. The V end was cut by 0 bases, the J end by 0 bases, with 9 bases between. Looked up from germline, CDR1 is MNHEY and CDR2 is SVGAGI. For the CDR3, the DNA is TGTGCCAGCAGTTACTCTGGGGTTTCTAGCAATCAGCCCCAGCATTTT. Protein product: CASSYSGVSSNQPQHF.

The chain employs TRBV7-6 and TRBJ1-5; D is ambiguous. The CDR3 runs to 16 residues. The V and J ends lost 5 bases and 7 bases respectively, with 21 bases between them. CDR1 and CDR2 from the germline V gene are SGHVS and FNYEAQ. The CDR3 nucleotides are TGTGCCAGCAGCGTCAGGTTGGGGAGGGATAGCCAGCCCCAGCATTTT. Protein sequence: CASSVRLGRDSQPQHF.

This sequence joins TRBV3-1 (or the pseudogene TRBV3-2) and TRBJ1-4; D is unclear. V was cut by 1 base and J by 5 bases, with 11 bases left in between. The CDR3 extends over 15 amino acids. Germline CDR1 is LGHDT and CDR2 is YNNKEL (reference sequence). CDR3 region: CASSQVVQTNEKLFF. CDR3 coding DNA: TGTGCCAGCAGCCAAGTCGTACAGACGAATGAAAAACTGTTTTTT.

The chain uses TRBV6-2 or TRBV6-3 and TRBJ1-1; TRBD1 matches 8 bases. Per the germline V gene, CDR1 is MNHEY and CDR2 is SVGEGT. The V and J ends lost 0 bases and 0 bases, in that order; junction bases with no gene match: 9. The CDR3 totals 18 residues. The DNA for the CDR3 is TGTGCCAGCAGTTACTCCCCCTGGGGACAGGCCCTGAACACTGAAGCTTTCTTT. The encoded protein is CASSYSPWGQALNTEAFF.

This clone has just a few counts. This rearrangement joins TRBV5-1 to TRBJ1-4; 7 nucleotides line up with TRBD1. The CDR3 is 15 residues long. The germline V gene encodes CDR1 SGHRS and CDR2 YFSETQ. With 3 bases clipped from V and 6 bases from J, the junction kept 8 bases outside the gene matches. CDR3 sequence reads: CASSSRQGSYEKLFF. In nucleotides, the CDR3 is TGCGCCAGCAGCTCCCGACAGGGTAGTTATGAAAAACTGTTTTTT.

This chain connects TRBV27 to TRBJ2-3; D uncertain. This CDR3 has 13 amino acids. The germline V gene has CDR1 MNHEY and CDR2 SMNVEV (reference sequence). Trimming stripped 3 bases from V and 0 bases from J, with 4 bases between. CDR3 sequence reads: CASSFYSTDTQYF. DNA of the CDR3: TGTGCCAGCAGTTTTTATAGCACAGATACGCAGTATTTT.

The V call is TRBV3-1 (or the pseudogene TRBV3-2), the J call TRBJ1-1; D remains unclear. CDR1 and CDR2 from the germline V gene are LGHDT and YNNKEL (reference sequence). Trimming removed 4 bases from V and 1 base from J, with 7 bases in between. CDR3 length equals 13 residues. CDR3: CASSRVRNTEAFF. The CDR3 region has the DNA TGTGCCAGCAGCCGTGTTAGGAACACTGAAGCTTTCTTT.

This chain connects TRBV10-3 to TRBJ2-5; D unresolved. The V gene lost 4 bases and the J gene lost 0 bases, with 12 bases spanning the gap. This CDR3 comprises 15 residues. Germline V CDR1 and CDR2: ENHRY, SYGVKD. The CDR3 DNA reads as TGTGCCATCAGTGTGTCGTCAGACCACCAAGAGACCCAGTACTTC. Amino acid sequence: CAISVSSDHQETQYF.

The V gene is TRBV29-1, the J gene TRBJ1-5; 8 positions match TRBD1. The CDR3 totals 13 residues. Germline-derived CDR1 and CDR2 are SQVTM and ANQGSEA. Unmatched junction bases numbered 4, after V lost 3 bases and J lost 6 bases. The DNA for the CDR3 is TGCAGCGTTGAGGACAGGGAGGGTCAGCCCCAGCATTTT. As protein: CSVEDREGQPQHF.

The chain carries TRBV7-9 and TRBJ1-1; 11 positions agree with TRBD1. CDR1 and CDR2 from the germline V gene are SEHNR and FQNEAQ (reference sequence). The V segment lost 0 bases and the J segment 5 bases; nucleotides outside the gene matches: 11. The CDR3 runs to 18 residues. The CDR3 region is CASSLAFADRGRGTEAFF. Written as DNA, the CDR3 is TGTGCCAGCAGCTTAGCGTTCGCGGACAGGGGGCGGGGGACTGAAGCTTTCTTT.

This chain connects TRBV9 to TRBJ1-2; D gene unclear. V lost 6 bases, J lost 2 bases, and 11 bases lay in between. The CDR3 extends over 13 amino acids. Germline V gives CDR1 SGDLS, CDR2 YYNGEE. CDR3 bases: TGTGCCAGCACCGGGGTTCACAACTATGGCTACACCTTC. It is translated as CASTGVHNYGYTF. The entire variable domain, with the rest obtained from reference TRBV9 and TRBJ1-2, is as follows: DSGVTQTPKHLITATGQRVTLRCSPRSGDLSVYWYQQSLDQGLQFLIQYYNGEERAKGNILERFSAQQFPDLHSELNLSSLELGDSALYFCASTGVHNYGYTFGSGTRLTVV.

The chain recombines TRBV5-1 with TRBJ2-2; possible D gene TRBD2, 5 bases. Trimming cost V 5 bases and J 7 bases, with 21 bases left between them. CDR1 SGHRS and CDR2 YFSETQ come from the germline V gene. This CDR3 contains 16 residues. CDR3 region: CASRMDFSGMNGELFF. The CDR3 coding sequence is TGCGCCAGCAGAATGGATTTTTCGGGGATGAACGGGGAGCTGTTTTTT.

This clone came up a few times. The chain combines TRBV19 with TRBJ1-1, with no clear D. CDR1 is LNHDA, CDR2 SQIVND, per germline (reference sequence). Trimming cost V 5 bases and J 11 bases, with 15 bases left between them. This CDR3 spans 12 amino acids. In nucleotides, the CDR3 is TGTGCCAGTAGTGGCCGGGGTTGGAGGGCTTTCTTT. It yields the protein CASSGRGWRAFF.

This clone was counted only a few times. The chain carries TRBV4-2 and TRBJ1-3, with D unclear. V was shortened by 3 bases and J by 2 bases, with 11 bases between the two germline ends. This CDR3 region has 15 residues. Germline lookup yields CDR1 LGHNA and CDR2 YNFKEQ. CDR3 DNA sequence: TGTGCCAGCAGCCAGTCCCCCGCGCCTGGAAACACCATATATTTT. Translated, it gives CASSQSPAPGNTIYF.

This sequence joins TRBV30 and TRBJ1-6; D is ambiguous. Germline CDR1 GTSNPN, CDR2 SVGIG (reference sequence). CDR3 size: 13 residues. Trimming removed 2 bases at V and 7 bases at J, with 9 bases between. The CDR3 sequence is CAWSSQSNSPLHF. CDR3 bases: TGTGCCTGGAGTTCGCAGTCGAATTCACCCCTCCACTTT.

The V gene is TRBV2, the J gene TRBJ2-4; 8 nucleotides line up with TRBD1. The germline V gene has CDR1 SNHLY and CDR2 FYNNEI. This CDR3 comprises 14 residues. The V segment lost 7 bases and the J segment 5 bases; nucleotides outside the gene matches: 7. CDR3 loop: CASTGDRSENIQYF. The CDR3 coding sequence is TGTGCCAGCACCGGGGACAGGAGTGAAAACATTCAGTACTTC.

The gene calls are TRBV2 and TRBJ1-1, with TRBD1 as a possible D gene (5 bases). Trimming stripped 6 bases from V and 0 bases from J, with 11 bases between. The CDR3 contains 14 residues. Germline-derived CDR1 and CDR2 are SNHLY and FYNNEI. As DNA, the CDR3 is TGTGCCAGCAGCCGGACAAATGTGAACACTGAAGCTTTCTTT. It is translated as CASSRTNVNTEAFF.

The gene calls are TRBV9 and TRBJ2-3; TRBD2 aligns across 7 bases. Per germline, CDR1 SGDLS and CDR2 YYNGEE. J lost 1 base, V lost 4 bases, and 6 bases had no gene match. CDR3 length: 15 amino acids. CDR3: CASSLRGDGTDTQYF. CDR3 DNA sequence: TGTGCCAGCAGCTTACGGGGGGATGGCACAGATACGCAGTATTTT.

The chain employs TRBV5-1 and TRBJ2-1, with 7 bases aligning to TRBD1. Germline loops: CDR1 SGHRS, CDR2 YFSETQ. V trimming: 4 bases; J trimming: 4 bases; junction bases outside the gene matches: 5. The CDR3 has 14 amino acids. The CDR3 DNA reads TGCGCCAGCAGCAGTGGGACAGAGTACAATGAGCAGTTCTTC. Its protein product is CASSSGTEYNEQFF.

In its sample, this clone was seen once. The gene calls are TRBV5-6 and TRBJ1-1; D is perhaps TRBD1 (6 bases). Trimming cost V 3 bases and J 3 bases, with 12 bases left between them. This CDR3 comprises 14 residues. Germline CDR1 SGHDT, CDR2 YYEEEE. In DNA, the CDR3 is TGTGCCAGCAGCTACAGGGAGTTGGACACTGAAGCTTTCTTT. Residues: CASSYRELDTEAFF.

The chain joins TRBV6-2 or TRBV6-3 to TRBJ2-7, with D maybe TRBD1 (6 bases). This CDR3 is built from 14 residues. Trimming removed 5 bases at V and 4 bases at J, with 15 bases between. Germline V gene lookup returns CDR1 MNHEY and CDR2 SVGEGT. CDR3 nucleotides: TGTGCCAGCAGTCGTTGGACAGCGGTATACGAGCAGTACGTC. This codes for CASSRWTAVYEQYV.

The V gene is TRBV5-6, the J gene TRBJ1-5; D gene ambiguous. The CDR3 is made up of 16 amino acids. Germline V gene data show CDR1 as SGHDT and CDR2 as YYEEEE. V dropped 5 bases and J dropped 4 bases, with 19 bases sitting between them. DNA of the CDR3: TGTGCCAGCAGGCGTCGTGGGGAGGTGGGGAATCAGCCCCAGCATTTT. It translates to CASRRRGEVGNQPQHF.